This T cell receptor beta chain was captured by sequencing in a study of OX40 agonist ivuxolimab in advanced cancers. The table lists this clone with a count of one. Patients with autoimmune history or systemic immunosuppression were excluded. Assay: immunoSEQ multiplex PCR; the TCRdb copy retains only in-frame clones and omits some. This table holds tens of thousands of clones, 84% found once. The CDR3 has 15 residues. Trimming shortened V by 0 bases and J by 6 bases, and 12 bases separated the two germline ends. The germline CDR1 and CDR2 sequences are MNHNS and SASEGT. This chain connects TRBV6-1 to TRBJ1-5, with D perhaps TRBD1 (5 bases). The specimen was CD4+ or CD8+ T cells sorted from blood, collected in a trial of the OX40 agonist ivuxolimab. The receptor comes from an adult with an advanced solid tumor such as melanoma, head and neck, liver or kidney cancer. CDR3 region: CASSEASVGVQPQHF. The CDR3 nucleotides read TGTGCCAGCAGTGAAGCGTCGGTGGGGGTTCAGCCCCAGCATTTT.